These 7 T cell receptor beta chains originate from one sample sequenced in a study of blood T cell repertoires in COVID-19. TCRdb keeps only in-frame clones here, not all; method: immunoSEQ multiplex PCR. The data contain 120,000 to 150,000 clones, about 87% of them singletons. The specimen was peripheral blood. The receptors come from a woman aged 45-65 years with active or convalescent COVID-19.

V and J are TRBV5-1 and TRBJ1-2; D possibly corresponds to TRBD1 (6 bases). The CDR3 consists of 15 residues. Trimming took off 0 bases at V and 5 bases at J, with 14 bases between the two ends. Germline V gene lookup returns CDR1 SGHRS and CDR2 YFSETQ. DNA for the CDR3: TGCGCCAGCAGCTTGGACGACAGGTCGGCGTATGGCTACACCTTC. It specifies CASSLDDRSAYGYTF.

The chain carries TRBV6-2 or TRBV6-3 and TRBJ2-3; 11 bases map to TRBD1. V was pared by 6 bases and J by 6 bases, with 11 bases of the junction left unmatched. Germline lookup yields CDR1 MNHEY and CDR2 SVGEGT. This CDR3 contains 16 residues. Here the CDR3 DNA reads TGTGCCAGCAGCCGACCGCCCGGGACAGGGGGGGATACGCAGTATTTT. This sequence encodes CASSRPPGTGGDTQYF.

The rearrangement uses TRBV13 and TRBJ1-1; D perhaps matches TRBD1 (6 bases). V was trimmed by 4 bases and J by 8 bases, leaving 11 bases between them. The germline V gene has CDR1 PRHDT and CDR2 FYEKMQ (reference sequence). This CDR3 spans 12 amino acids. The CDR3 loop reads CASSSTGVEAFF. CDR3 DNA: TGTGCCAGCAGCTCGACAGGAGTAGAAGCTTTCTTT.

The chain employs TRBV19 and TRBJ1-3, with TRBD1 as a possible D gene (5 bases). This CDR3 is built from 18 residues. The V end was cut by 3 bases, the J end by 0 bases, with 18 bases between. Germline-derived CDR1 and CDR2 are LNHDA and SQIVND (reference sequence). CDR3: CASSMIGGAGSSGNTIYF. Here the CDR3 DNA reads TGTGCCAGTAGTATGATCGGCGGGGCAGGAAGCTCTGGAAACACCATATATTTT.

The chain combines TRBV7-9 with TRBJ1-2, with 9 bases that match TRBD1. From germline, CDR1 is SEHNR and CDR2 FQNEAQ (reference sequence). The CDR3 has 12 amino acids. Trimming at V came to 8 bases and at J to 6 bases, leaving 4 bases not matched to a gene. CDR3 nucleotide sequence: TGTGCCAGCGGCGACAGGGGGGATGGCTACACCTTC. It is translated as CASGDRGDGYTF. The whole variable domain, filled in from reference TRBV7-9 and TRBJ1-2, reads DTGVSQNPRHKITKRGQNVTFRCDPISEHNRLYWYRQTLGQGPEFLTYFQNEAQLEKSRLLSDRFSAERPKGSFSTLEIQRTEQGDSAMYLCASGDRGDGYTFGSGTRLTVV.

This chain's CDR3 is CASLPEGLSTEAFF. CDR3 DNA: TGTGCCAGCCTACCGGAGGGCCTTAGCACTGAAGCTTTCTTT. This chain joins TRBV19 and TRBJ1-1; D unclear. This CDR3 contains 14 residues. Germline CDR1 is LNHDA and CDR2 is SQIVND (reference sequence). The V and J ends lost 9 bases and 4 bases respectively, with 18 bases between them.

This chain joins TRBV6-4 and TRBJ2-3, with 8 bases lining up with TRBD2. The CDR3 is 15 amino acids. Germline CDR1 is MRHNA and CDR2 is SNTAGT. Trimming at V came to 5 bases and at J to 2 bases, leaving 6 bases not matched to a gene. This chain's CDR3 is CASSRRGGDTDTQYF. In DNA, the CDR3 is TGTGCCAGCAGTCGCCGGGGGGGAGACACAGATACGCAGTATTTT.